These 23 T cell receptor beta chains came from one sample sequenced in a study of blood T cell repertoires in COVID-19. Repertoires were generated with immunoSEQ multiplex PCR, while TCRdb's copy carries only in-frame clones and drops some. The sample yields about 160,000 clones, approximately 92% seen once. The material sequenced was peripheral blood. Receptor source: a woman aged 45-59 years with acute or convalescent COVID-19.

V usage is TRBV29-1 and J usage is TRBJ1-5, with D perhaps TRBD1 (6 bases). Germline lookup yields CDR1 SQVTM and CDR2 ANQGSEA. The V and J ends lost 4 bases and 5 bases respectively, with 15 bases between them. The CDR3 extends over 14 amino acids. The CDR3 loop is CSVAQGLRDQPQHF. As DNA, the CDR3 is TGCAGCGTTGCACAGGGTCTTCGCGATCAGCCCCAGCATTTT. Variable domain in full (rest from reference TRBV29-1 and TRBJ1-5): SAVISQKPSRDICQRGTSLTIQCQVDSQVTMMFWYRQQPGQSLTLIATANQGSEATYESGFVIDKFPISRPNLTFSTLTVSNMSPEDSSIYLCSVAQGLRDQPQHFGDGTRLSIL.

The V gene is TRBV10-3, the J gene TRBJ2-7; TRBD1 matches at 9 bases. The length of the CDR3 is 15 residues. V trimming: 3 bases; J trimming: 2 bases; junction bases outside the gene matches: 5. Germline CDR1 is ENHRY and CDR2 is SYGVKD. The CDR3 coding sequence is TGTGCCATCAGTGACCGGGACAGGGATCCCTACGAGCAGTACTTC. Protein product: CAISDRDRDPYEQYF.

This chain connects TRBV7-9 to TRBJ1-2; the match to TRBD1 covers 8 bases. Per germline, CDR1 SEHNR and CDR2 FQNEAQ (reference sequence). V shed 5 bases, J shed 3 bases, and the junction held 5 bases outside the gene matches. The CDR3 totals 14 residues. The CDR3 loop is CASSGQGADYGYTF. DNA for the CDR3: TGTGCCAGCAGCGGGCAGGGGGCAGACTATGGCTACACCTTC.

V and J are TRBV3-1 (or the pseudogene TRBV3-2) and TRBJ2-1, with TRBD2 identical over 8 bases. CDR1 and CDR2 (germline): LGHDT, YNNKEL (reference sequence). Trimming cost V 0 bases and J 8 bases; bases outside gene matches: 9. There are 16 residues in the CDR3. CDR3: CASSQDASGLVDEQFF. CDR3 nucleotides: TGTGCCAGCAGCCAAGATGCTTCGGGACTAGTGGATGAGCAGTTCTTC.

The chain joins TRBV28 to TRBJ1-4, with D possibly being TRBD1 (5 bases). V was trimmed by 5 bases and J by 9 bases, leaving 13 bases between them. The CDR3 length is 13 residues. Looked up from germline, CDR1 is MDHEN and CDR2 is SYDVKM. The CDR3 is CASSAERGKKLFF. In DNA form, the CDR3 reads TGTGCCAGCAGTGCCGAGCGGGGGAAAAAACTGTTTTTT.

The chain uses TRBV5-4 and TRBJ2-3, with 10 bases lining up with TRBD2. Germline trimming cut 4 bases from V and 7 bases from J; bases unmatched to any gene: 9. The CDR3 is 15 residues long. Germline CDR1 is SGHNT and CDR2 is YYREEE (reference sequence). The CDR3 is CASSEPSGRANTQYF. For the CDR3, the DNA is TGTGCCAGCAGCGAGCCCAGCGGGAGGGCGAATACGCAGTATTTT. Combining the CDR3 with reference TRBV5-4 and TRBJ2-3 gives the whole variable domain ETGVTQSPTHLIKTRGQQVTLRCSSQSGHNTVSWYQQALGQGPQFIFQYYREEENGRGNFPPRFSGLQFPNYSSELNVNALELDDSALYLCASSEPSGRANTQYFGPGTRLTVL.

J is TRBJ2-1 and V is TRBV5-4; 9 nucleotides match TRBD2. J was trimmed by 5 bases and V by 4 bases; bases with no gene match: 7. Germline values: CDR1 SGHNT, CDR2 YYREEE (reference sequence). The CDR3 has 15 residues. The CDR3 DNA reads TGTGCCAGCAGCCGATTGGCGGGAGGGGACAATGAGCAGTTCTTC. Translating gives CASSRLAGGDNEQFF.

The rearrangement uses TRBV27 and TRBJ2-7; 7 bases match TRBD2. Germline CDR1 and CDR2: MNHEY and SMNVEV (reference sequence). V dropped 2 bases and J dropped 7; count of bases not matched to a gene: 5. This CDR3 region has 13 residues. The CDR3 DNA reads as TGTGCCAGCAGTTTAGCGGGAGTGGGTGAGCAGTACTTC. Protein product: CASSLAGVGEQYF.

The chain is built from TRBV6-5 and TRBJ1-2; TRBD1 is a possible D gene (5 bases). CDR3 length equals 14 residues. V was trimmed by 4 bases and J by 5 bases, leaving 14 bases between them. Germline CDR1 is MNHEY and CDR2 is SVGAGI. The CDR3 DNA is TGTGCCAGCAGTTCCCGACAGATTTCGTATGGCTACACCTTC. Its translation is CASSSRQISYGYTF.

The chain employs TRBV9 and TRBJ2-7, with D possibly TRBD2 on 5 matching bases. Germline CDR1 is SGDLS and CDR2 is YYNGEE. This CDR3 region has 16 residues. V was clipped by 4 bases and J by 5 bases, with 22 bases between them. Written as DNA, the CDR3 is TGTGCCAGCAGCCCTGCCCAGGCGGGTTCTGGCCACGAGCAGTACTTC. Protein: CASSPAQAGSGHEQYF.

The chain couples TRBV6-4 to TRBJ2-2; weak D call: TRBD2 (6 bases). Trimming removed 6 bases from V and 5 bases from J, with 16 bases in between. Germline loops: CDR1 MRHNA, CDR2 SNTAGT. This CDR3 contains 15 residues. CDR3 nucleotide sequence: TGTGCCAGCAGCGAGTATCCGGGGGATACCGGGGAGCTGTTTTTT. It translates to CASSEYPGDTGELFF.

V and J are TRBV28 and TRBJ2-7, with 11 positions matching TRBD1. The CDR3 sequence is 15 residues long. Germline CDR1 is MDHEN and CDR2 is SYDVKM. The ends lost 3 bases at V and 2 bases at J; junction bases unmatched: 3. The CDR3 sequence: CASSLTGQGAYEQYF. DNA for the CDR3: TGTGCCAGCAGTTTGACGGGACAGGGGGCCTACGAGCAGTACTTC. Together with reference TRBV28 and TRBJ2-7, the CDR3 gives the full variable domain: DVKVTQSSRYLVKRTGEKVFLECVQDMDHENMFWYRQDPGLGLRLIYFSYDVKMKEKGDIPEGYSVSREKKERFSLILESASTNQTSMYLCASSLTGQGAYEQYFGPGTRLTVT.

V is TRBV19 and J is TRBJ2-1; D possibly corresponds to TRBD2 (6 bases). V lost 2 bases and J lost 4, with 12 bases in between. The CDR3 extends over 15 amino acids. Germline V CDR1 and CDR2: LNHDA, SQIVND (reference sequence). The CDR3 protein is CASSISSGPYNEQFF. The CDR3 DNA reads TGTGCCAGTAGTATAAGTAGCGGTCCATACAATGAGCAGTTCTTC.

The chain links TRBV12-3 or TRBV12-4 to TRBJ2-2; 8 bases agree with TRBD1. The CDR3 runs 13 residues. V gave up 8 bases and J gave up 1 base; unmatched junction bases: 0. The CDR3 reads CASGQGNTGELFF. DNA for the CDR3: TGTGCCAGCGGACAGGGGAACACCGGGGAGCTGTTTTTT.

This chain uses TRBV5-6 with TRBJ2-7; tentative D call: TRBD1 (6 bases). V lost 2 bases, J lost 2 bases, and 11 bases lay in between. The germline CDR1 and CDR2 sequences are SGHDT and YYEEEE. CDR3 length: 14 amino acids. For the CDR3, the DNA is TGTGCCAGCAGCTTTTGGGGGCGAACCTACGAGCAGTACTTC. It is translated as CASSFWGRTYEQYF.

The V call is TRBV15, the J call TRBJ1-5, with D possibly TRBD1 on 6 matching bases. Germline V gene data show CDR1 as LNHNV and CDR2 as YYDKDF (reference sequence). The CDR3 loop spans 14 amino acids. Trimming cost V 9 bases and J 0 bases, with 12 bases left between them. CDR3 residues: CATGQGYSNQPQHF. CDR3 nucleotides: TGTGCCACGGGACAAGGTTATAGCAATCAGCCCCAGCATTTT.

The V gene is TRBV5-1, the J gene TRBJ1-2; 9 nucleotides match TRBD1. The V gene end was trimmed by 4 bases and the J gene end by 6 bases; junction bases not matched to a gene: 7. CDR1 and CDR2 from the germline V gene are SGHRS and YFSETQ. CDR3 length equals 14 residues. The CDR3 coding sequence is TGCGCCAGCAGCGTTGGGGACAGGGAGCATGGCTACACCTTC. Encoded protein: CASSVGDREHGYTF.

The chain carries TRBV5-6 and TRBJ2-3, with TRBD2 as a possible D gene (6 bases). Deletions cut 0 bases from V and 3 bases from J, with 11 bases between. This CDR3 spans 15 amino acids. Germline CDR1 and CDR2: SGHDT and YYEEEE. CDR3 bases: TGTGCCAGCAGCTTGGAGTGGAGGGGTACAGATACGCAGTATTTT. Residues: CASSLEWRGTDTQYF.

The chain carries TRBV19 and TRBJ1-5; weak D call: TRBD1 (6 bases). Germline CDR1 reads LNHDA; CDR2 reads SQIVND (reference sequence). The length of the CDR3 is 14 residues. V was clipped by 3 bases and J by 5 bases, with 11 bases between them. CDR3 in DNA: TGTGCCAGTAGTATCGTGGGGGCCCATCAGCCCCAGCATTTT. Translation gives CASSIVGAHQPQHF.

The chain recombines TRBV10-3 with TRBJ2-6, with TRBD1 as a possible D gene (6 bases). Germline loops: CDR1 ENHRY, CDR2 SYGVKD. Trimming removed 9 bases from V and 2 bases from J, with 8 bases in between. CDR3 length equals 13 residues. The CDR3 reads CAIQGTGANVLTF. In DNA, the CDR3 is TGTGCCATTCAGGGGACTGGGGCCAACGTCCTGACTTTC.

The rearrangement links TRBV28 to TRBJ1-1, with 10 positions matching TRBD1. Per the germline V gene, CDR1 is MDHEN and CDR2 is SYDVKM. Trimming cost V 5 bases and J 3 bases; bases outside gene matches: 9. The CDR3 runs 16 residues. CDR3 DNA: TGTGCCAGCAGTCCCCCTGATGGACAGGGGGACACTGAAGCTTTCTTT. It translates to CASSPPDGQGDTEAFF. Based on the CDR3 plus reference TRBV28 and TRBJ1-1, the full variable domain is DVKVTQSSRYLVKRTGEKVFLECVQDMDHENMFWYRQDPGLGLRLIYFSYDVKMKEKGDIPEGYSVSREKKERFSLILESASTNQTSMYLCASSPPDGQGDTEAFFGQGTRLTVV.

V and J are TRBV11-2 and TRBJ1-4; the D is unclear. The CDR3 extends over 14 amino acids. Per the germline V gene, CDR1 is SGHAT and CDR2 is FQNNGV. Between the trimmed V and J ends, which lost 1 base and 3 bases, there was a span of 6 bases. CDR3 amino acids: CASSLAPANEKLFF. CDR3 bases: TGTGCCAGCAGCTTAGCTCCCGCTAATGAAAAACTGTTTTTT.

The genes are TRBV6-5 and TRBJ2-7, with D unclear. The CDR3 has 12 amino acids. V gave up 6 bases and J gave up 0 bases, with 6 bases separating them. Germline lookup yields CDR1 MNHEY and CDR2 SVGAGI. CDR3 loop: CASSRGSYEQYF. The DNA for the CDR3 is TGTGCCAGCAGCCGCGGCTCCTACGAGCAGTACTTC.